This T cell receptor (beta chain) was identified in a study of human T cells and chemical hapten exposure. Study context: After 6 days, upper back 0.01% DPC patch tests were scored.

This CDR3 region has 18 residues. V lost 3 bases to trimming and J lost 2 bases; unmatched junction nucleotides: 11. Germline V gene sequence: CDR1 SGHTA, CDR2 FQGNSA. Individual cDNA molecules (in the library) carried attached unique molecular identifiers. Original handling: With a range of roughly 23,224 to 690,600, the median per sample was about 92,000 TCRs. TCRdb processed the RACE reads anew with MiXCR; each CDR3 protein has one entry. TCRdb's processing, not the study's, gives the V and J calls here. Among some 70,000 distinct CDR3 sequences, around a third were seen once, and the ten largest hold 8.9%. Whole-study findings and limits: Significantly more large CDR3 similarity clusters arose among expanded TCRs than among controls.

Concerning this clonotype itself: What it binds is unknown.

The sample's time point: patch test 1, 2 weeks after DPC sensitization. Specified treatment: therapeutic diphenylcyclopropenone sensitization with weekly scalp DPC. The chain combines TRBV7-2 with TRBJ2-3; 10 bases are a match to TRBD2. The TCR originated in a man aged 35-49 years with alopecia areata. Some clones in this sample may be carry-over from other donors' samples. The sequenced sample was whole blood, obtained in connection with sensitization to the hapten diphenylcyclopropenone (DPC). The CDR3 nucleotides are TGTGCCAGCAGCTTCTCTAGCGGGAGTCGCCCCCCCACAGATACGCAGTATTTT. Translated, it gives CASSFSSGSRPPTDTQYF.